The sequence of this TCR beta chain was determined in a study of blood T cell repertoires in COVID-19. Trimming shortened V by 6 bases and J by 4 bases, and 16 bases separated the two germline ends. CDR1 and CDR2 (germline): ENHRY, SYGVKD. The CDR3 has 15 residues. TCRdb's table, derived via immunoSEQ multiplex PCR, lists solely in-frame clones and lacks some. The sample has 250,000 to 300,000 clones, approximately 85% seen once. A single count supports this clone. Source material: PBMCs or T cells enriched from blood (not recorded which). The clonotype was recovered from a woman between 45 and 65 years old who had recovered from COVID-19. The V and J genes are TRBV10-3 and TRBJ2-1; D is possibly TRBD2 (6 bases). The CDR3 DNA reads as TGTGCCATCAGGGGGTCATATCGGGGGTACAATGAGCAGTTCTTC. It specifies CAIRGSYRGYNEQFF.